These 20 T cell receptor beta chains were sequenced from one sample in a study of post-analysis software for immune sequencing data. Findings and limits, study-wide: About five TRBV segments, including TRBV5-6, TRBV5-1 and TRBV20-1, were more frequent in patients than controls.

Antigens for these TCRs are unknown. Researchers reported that TCR beta cDNA libraries carried unique molecular identifiers. TCRdb re-called the PCR reads with MiXCR, one entry per CDR3 protein. This sample carries fewer than 850,000 distinct CDR3 sequences, around 27% of them seen once, and the ten largest clones take more than 0.55%. Sequenced: blood. Source of these receptors: a girl under 18 with multiple sclerosis.

This clonotype was observed a handful of times. J is TRBJ2-5 and V is TRBV7-2; D unresolved. The ends were cut back, 1 base at V and 7 bases at J, with 10 bases in the middle. CDR1 is SGHTA and CDR2 is FQGNSA in the germline V gene. The CDR3 contains 13 residues. The DNA of the CDR3 is TGTGCCAGCAGCTTAGGCCCCACACTGACCCAGTACTTC. Translation gives CASSLGPTLTQYF. Using reference TRBV7-2 and TRBJ2-5 for the parts outside the CDR3, the full variable domain is GAGVSQSPSNKVTEKGKDVELRCDPISGHTALYWYRQSLGQGLEFLIYFQGNSAPDKSGLPSDRFSAERTGGSVSTLTIQRTQQEDSAVYLCASSLGPTLTQYFGPGTRLLVL.

This chain links TRBV7-2 with TRBJ1-2, with D maybe TRBD1 (6 bases). The CDR3 totals 16 residues. The germline gives CDR1 SGHTA, CDR2 FQGNSA. Deletions cut 1 base from V and 4 bases from J, with 16 bases between. The CDR3 DNA reads as TGTGCCAGCAGCTTAGGCCGCACACAGGGAGCCTATGGCTACACCTTC. Protein product: CASSLGRTQGAYGYTF.

This clonotype was detected a few times. The V and J genes are TRBV5-1 and TRBJ2-3; 11 nucleotides match TRBD2. Unmatched junction bases numbered 4, after V lost 6 bases and J lost 4 bases. The CDR3 covers 14 residues. The germline gives CDR1 SGHRS, CDR2 YFSETQ. This CDR3 is CASTASGRPDTQYF. In DNA, the CDR3 is TGCGCCAGCACAGCTAGCGGGAGGCCAGATACGCAGTATTTT.

This clonotype was seen a handful of times. J is TRBJ2-1 and V is TRBV29-1; D possibly corresponds to TRBD1 (6 bases). The CDR3 is made up of 14 amino acids. Germline CDR1 SQVTM, CDR2 ANQGSEA. Trimming took 7 bases from V and 0 from J, leaving 13 bases between them. The DNA for the CDR3 is TGCAGCGCTTTGGGGGCAACCTCCTACAATGAGCAGTTCTTC. This sequence encodes CSALGATSYNEQFF.

The DNA of the CDR3 is TGCGCCAGCAGCCCCCCCGGGGTCGACAAGCAGTTCTTC. It encodes CASSPPGVDKQFF. The chain uses TRBV4-3 and TRBJ2-1; D perhaps matches TRBD2 (5 bases). Germline V gene data show CDR1 as LGHNA and CDR2 as YSLEER. Trimming left V 4 bases short and J 11 bases short, with 15 bases between. CDR3 length equals 13 residues.

The chain recombines TRBV7-8 with TRBJ2-7, with TRBD2 as a possible D gene (6 bases). CDR1 is SGHVS, CDR2 FQNEAQ, per germline. The V end lost 5 bases, the J end lost 6 bases, and 17 bases lay between the germline ends. CDR3 length: 14 residues. The CDR3 region has the DNA TGTGCCAGCAGCCTCAGACTAGTACCCGGCGAGCAGTACTTC. This sequence encodes CASSLRLVPGEQYF.

The V gene is TRBV12-3 or TRBV12-4, the J gene TRBJ2-6; D uncertain. V was cut by 6 bases and J by 2 bases, with 8 bases left in between. The CDR3 totals 14 residues. For the CDR3, the DNA is TGTGCCAGCAGGGGCCGGGCTGGGGCCAACGTCCTGACTTTC. Translating it yields CASRGRAGANVLTF.

This clonotype was counted between two and nine times. This chain's CDR3 is CASRQAGGTTDTQYF. In nucleotides, the CDR3 is TGTGCCAGCAGACAAGCGGGGGGTACCACAGATACGCAGTATTTT. This chain uses TRBV12-3 or TRBV12-4 with TRBJ2-3; 9 nucleotides align to TRBD2. The CDR3 runs 15 residues. J lost 2 bases, V lost 6 bases, and 6 bases had no gene match.

The chain employs TRBV7-2 and TRBJ2-5; 8 nucleotides align to TRBD1. This CDR3 contains 15 residues. With V trimmed by 6 bases and J by 11 bases, 17 bases remained unmatched. Per the germline V gene, CDR1 is SGHTA and CDR2 is FQGNSA. The CDR3: CASRFRDRSNNEQYF. The CDR3 DNA is TGTGCCAGCAGGTTTAGGGACAGGAGTAACAATGAGCAGTACTTC.

This clonotype was seen a few times. Here the CDR3 DNA reads TGTGCCAGCAGCGTGACTAGCGGGAAAAATGAGCAGTTCTTC. Translated: CASSVTSGKNEQFF. J is TRBJ2-1 and V is TRBV7-9; 11 positions match TRBD2. This CDR3 has 14 amino acids. Germline loops: CDR1 SEHNR, CDR2 FQNEAQ (reference sequence). Trimming at V came to 5 bases and at J to 7 bases, leaving 4 bases not matched to a gene.

This clonotype was picked up many times. The chain joins TRBV29-1 to TRBJ2-7; 7 nucleotides align to TRBD2. The ends lost 2 bases at V and 6 bases at J; junction bases unmatched: 10. CDR3 size: 14 residues. Germline CDR1 and CDR2: SQVTM and ANQGSEA. DNA for the CDR3: TGCAGCGTTGAATCGGTGGGGGGGGTCCCCGAGCAGTACTTC. This sequence encodes CSVESVGGVPEQYF.

This sequence joins TRBV12-3 or TRBV12-4 and TRBJ2-3, with D perhaps TRBD1 (5 bases). The CDR3 covers 14 residues. V lost 8 bases, J lost 0 bases, and 12 bases lay in between. CDR3: CASGQQASTDTQYF. CDR3 nucleotides: TGTGCCAGCGGACAACAGGCGAGCACAGATACGCAGTATTTT.

V gene TRBV6-4 combines with J gene TRBJ2-3; 7 positions match TRBD2. This CDR3 region has 17 residues. V dropped 0 bases and J dropped 4; count of bases not matched to a gene: 10. Germline loops: CDR1 MRHNA, CDR2 SNTAGT. The CDR3 protein is CASSDSGGGAKADTQYF. CDR3 coding DNA: TGTGCCAGCAGTGACTCGGGCGGGGGAGCTAAAGCAGATACGCAGTATTTT.

J is TRBJ2-3 and V is TRBV6-6, with D hard to call. Germline lookup yields CDR1 MNHNY and CDR2 SVGAGI (reference sequence). Trimming cost V 5 bases and J 6 bases, with 9 bases left between them. The CDR3 is 12 residues long. The CDR3 protein is CASSPTRDTQYF. The CDR3 DNA is TGTGCCAGCAGTCCTACCCGGGATACGCAGTATTTT.

DNA for the CDR3: TGTGCCAGCAGTGAGAGTGGGACAGGGCACGAGCAGTACTTC. Its protein is CASSESGTGHEQYF. The genes are TRBV25-1 and TRBJ2-7; 9 bases agree with TRBD1. The CDR3 totals 14 residues. Per germline, CDR1 MGHDK and CDR2 SYGVNS. V was clipped by 3 bases and J by 5 bases; unmatched bases: 5.

This sequence joins TRBV7-2 and TRBJ2-3, with D maybe TRBD1 (6 bases). Germline V gene lookup returns CDR1 SGHTA and CDR2 FQGNSA. The V and J ends lost 5 bases and 4 bases respectively, with 13 bases between them. This CDR3 is 14 amino acids long. Here the CDR3 DNA reads TGTGCCAGCAGCACAAAAACAGGGCCAGATACGCAGTATTTT. Translated: CASSTKTGPDTQYF.

This chain links TRBV20-1 with TRBJ2-1; no clear D. CDR1 is DFQATT, CDR2 SNEGSKA, per germline (reference sequence). The CDR3 contains 16 residues. Trimming cost V 0 bases and J 4 bases, with 16 bases left between them. In DNA form, the CDR3 reads TGCAGTGCTAGAGATATCGGCGGCCCCGGATACAATGAGCAGTTCTTC. It translates to CSARDIGGPGYNEQFF.

This rearrangement joins TRBV15 to TRBJ2-5, with D possibly matching TRBD1 (6 bases). Trimming removed 3 bases at V and 11 bases at J, with 13 bases between. Germline CDR1 reads LNHNV; CDR2 reads YYDKDF (reference sequence). This CDR3 region has 12 residues. CDR3 amino acids: CATSRTGKKQYF. The CDR3 DNA reads TGTGCCACCAGCAGGACAGGAAAAAAGCAGTACTTC. The full variable domain, its missing parts supplied by reference TRBV15 and TRBJ2-5, is DAMVIQNPRYQVTQFGKPVTLSCSQTLNHNVMYWYQQKSSQAPKLLFHYYDKDFNNEADTPDNFQSRRPNTSFCFLDIRSPGLGDTAMYLCATSRTGKKQYFGPGTRLLVL.

This chain links TRBV5-1 with TRBJ2-5; 8 bases align to TRBD1. After removal of 0 bases from V and 5 bases from J, the junction contained 9 bases not matched to a gene. Germline loops: CDR1 SGHRS, CDR2 YFSETQ. The CDR3 is 16 residues long. CDR3 DNA: TGCGCCAGCAGCTTGGCCTGGACAGGGACTGGGGAGACCCAGTACTTC. Translated, it gives CASSLAWTGTGETQYF. Full variable domain (missing parts from reference TRBV5-1 and TRBJ2-5): KAGVTQTPRYLIKTRGQQVTLSCSPISGHRSVSWYQQTPGQGLQFLFEYFSETQRNKGNFPGRFSGRQFSNSRSEMNVSTLELGDSALYLCASSLAWTGTGETQYFGPGTRLLVL.

This chain uses TRBV7-6 with TRBJ2-1; 12 bases map to TRBD1. The CDR3 runs 16 residues. V gave up 5 bases and J gave up 7 bases; unmatched junction bases: 9. From germline, CDR1 is SGHVS and CDR2 FNYEAQ. As DNA, the CDR3 is TGTGCCAGCAGCCCCGGGACAGGGGGCGCAGGGAATGAGCAGTTCTTC. Protein sequence: CASSPGTGGAGNEQFF.